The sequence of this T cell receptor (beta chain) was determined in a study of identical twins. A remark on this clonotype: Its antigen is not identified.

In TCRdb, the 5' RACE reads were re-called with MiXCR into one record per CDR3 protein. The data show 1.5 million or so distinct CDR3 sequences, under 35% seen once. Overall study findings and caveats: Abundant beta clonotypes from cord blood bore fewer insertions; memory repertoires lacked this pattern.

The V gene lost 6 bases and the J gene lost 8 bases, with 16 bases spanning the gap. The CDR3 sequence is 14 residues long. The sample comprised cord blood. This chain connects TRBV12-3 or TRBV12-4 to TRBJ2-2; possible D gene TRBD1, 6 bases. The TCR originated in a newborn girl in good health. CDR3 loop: CASSPGAVEGELFF. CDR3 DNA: TGTGCCAGCAGCCCAGGGGCAGTAGAGGGGGAGCTGTTTTTT.